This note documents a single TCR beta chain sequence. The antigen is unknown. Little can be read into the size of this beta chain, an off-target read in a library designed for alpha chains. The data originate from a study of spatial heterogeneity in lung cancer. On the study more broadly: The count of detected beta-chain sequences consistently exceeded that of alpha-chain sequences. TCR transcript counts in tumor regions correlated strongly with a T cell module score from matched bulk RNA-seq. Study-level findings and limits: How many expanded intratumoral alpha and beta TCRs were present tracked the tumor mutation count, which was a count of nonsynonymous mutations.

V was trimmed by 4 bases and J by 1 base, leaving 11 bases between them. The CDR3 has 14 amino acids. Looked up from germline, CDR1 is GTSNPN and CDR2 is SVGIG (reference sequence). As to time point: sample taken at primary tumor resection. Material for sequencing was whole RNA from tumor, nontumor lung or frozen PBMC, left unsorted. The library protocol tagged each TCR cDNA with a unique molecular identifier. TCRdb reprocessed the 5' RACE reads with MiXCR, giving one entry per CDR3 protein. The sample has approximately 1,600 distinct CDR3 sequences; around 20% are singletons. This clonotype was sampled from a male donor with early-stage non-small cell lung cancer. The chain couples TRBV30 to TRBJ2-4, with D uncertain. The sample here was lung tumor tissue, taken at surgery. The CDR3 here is CAWKNPWAKNIQYF. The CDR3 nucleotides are TGTGCCTGGAAGAATCCCTGGGCCAAAAACATTCAGTACTTC.